This T cell receptor beta chain was retrieved from a study of T cell repertoires in cytomegalovirus infection. Findings of the study overall: Ex vivo responses were dominated by HLA-C-restricted CMV-specific TCR beta clonotypes.

The CDR3 is made up of 15 amino acids. Germline CDR1 is LNHDA and CDR2 is SQIVND (reference sequence). V lost 3 bases to trimming and J lost 6 bases; unmatched junction nucleotides: 6. TCRdb itself ran the reads through MiXCR, one entry per CDR3 protein. The sample has more than 95,000 distinct CDR3 sequences, roughly 32% seen once. This clonotype was counted a few times. Antigen: not known. The source is a human donor in good health (CMV status not recorded). Some clones in this sample may be carry-over from other donors' samples. This specimen consisted of CD8+ T cells from cultured PBMCs, obtained from culture after CMV antigen stimulation. The V and J genes are TRBV19 and TRBJ1-1, with TRBD1 matching over 11 bases. CDR3 region: CASSISWTGGAEAFF. Written as DNA, the CDR3 is TGTGCCAGTAGTATTTCCTGGACAGGGGGCGCTGAAGCTTTCTTT.